This TCR beta chain appears in the sequencing data of a study of T cells in women clearing cervical HPV infection. About the research overall: Case blood was drawn when the lesion was first found; control blood after infection became undetectable. Cases' blood sampling followed lesion detection by median roughly five months (90 to 200).

Study-level results: Associations may precede or follow infection; HPV-specific or memory T cells were not isolated. A classifier using richness and V gene abundances reached an AUC of 0.7 to 0.9.

Notes on this clone: The antigen remains undetermined. Read sequence stops 3 residues before the CDR3 end, and the germline J gene provides the missing end.

TCRdb's copy holds only in-frame clones and misses some; the assay was immunoSEQ multiplex PCR. This sample's table has 35,000 to 45,000 clones. This CDR3 region has 13 residues. In germline, CDR1 is GTSNPN, CDR2 SVGIG (reference sequence). The V call is TRBV30, the J call TRBJ1-2, with D possibly matching TRBD1 (5 bases). The source material was blood buffy coat. The TCR comes from a woman between 18 and 75 years old with a cervical HPV16 infection that either progressed to CIN3+ or cleared (not recorded which). This chain's CDR3 is CACRLGEASDYTF. The DNA read from the CDR3 is TGTGCCTGCAGACTAGGGGAAGCAAGTGAC.